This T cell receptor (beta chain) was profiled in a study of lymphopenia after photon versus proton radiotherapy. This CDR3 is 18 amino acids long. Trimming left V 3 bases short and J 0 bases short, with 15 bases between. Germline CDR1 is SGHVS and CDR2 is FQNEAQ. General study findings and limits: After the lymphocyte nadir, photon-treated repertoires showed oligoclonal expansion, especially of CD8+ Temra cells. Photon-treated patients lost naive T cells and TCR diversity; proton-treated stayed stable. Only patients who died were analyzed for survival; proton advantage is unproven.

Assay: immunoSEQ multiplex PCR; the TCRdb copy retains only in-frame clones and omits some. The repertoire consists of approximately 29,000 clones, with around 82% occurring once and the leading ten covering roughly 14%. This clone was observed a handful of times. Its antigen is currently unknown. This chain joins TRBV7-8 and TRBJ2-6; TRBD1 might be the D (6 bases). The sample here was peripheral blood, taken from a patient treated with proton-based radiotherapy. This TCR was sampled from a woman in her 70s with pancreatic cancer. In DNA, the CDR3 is TGTGCCAGCAGCTTCGGACAGAGAGGGGACTCTGGGGCCAACGTCCTGACTTTC. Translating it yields CASSFGQRGDSGANVLTF. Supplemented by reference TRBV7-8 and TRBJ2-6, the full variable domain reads GAGVSQSPRYKVAKRGQDVALRCDPISGHVSLFWYQQALGQGPEFLTYFQNEAQLDKSGLPSDRFFAERPEGSVSTLKIQRTQQEDSAVYLCASSFGQRGDSGANVLTFGAGSRLTVL.